This TCR beta chain is drawn from a study of early T cells in non-severe SARS-CoV-2 infection. In TCRdb, the 5' RACE reads were re-called with MiXCR into one record per CDR3 protein. Of about 80,000 distinct CDR3 sequences listed, approximately 12% are singletons. This CDR3 spans 14 amino acids. Trimming took off 2 bases at V and 7 bases at J, with 17 bases between the two ends. Germline V gene sequence: CDR1 SQVTM, CDR2 ANQGSEA. The input for sequencing was whole blood, taken at baseline. This TCR was sampled from an adult who was a healthcare worker with PCR-confirmed SARS-CoV-2 infection or an uninfected control (not recorded which). The donor label of this sample is uncertain. This rearrangement joins TRBV29-1 to TRBJ1-2, with D uncertain. CDR3 in amino acids: CSVEYNGPFLGYTF. In DNA form, the CDR3 reads TGCAGCGTTGAATACAACGGACCTTTCCTTGGCTACACCTTC.